The 32 T cell receptor beta chains given below trace back to one sample, sequenced in a study of T-cell reconstitution after alpha-beta-depleted transplantation in children. Unique molecular identifiers tagged the TCRbeta library. TCRdb reprocessed the PCR reads with MiXCR, giving one entry per CDR3 protein. The sample lists hundreds of thousands of distinct CDR3 sequences; 13% were seen once. The sample here was PBMCs, mostly from graft donor cells, taken 360 days after TCRalphabeta/CD19-depleted stem cell transplant. The receptors stem from a male patient between 10 and 17 years old who had a stem cell transplant for acute myeloid leukemia, so the T cells may come from the graft donor.

The chain employs TRBV28 and TRBJ2-3; D unresolved. This CDR3 has 15 residues. CDR1 and CDR2 from the germline V gene are MDHEN and SYDVKM. Between the trimmed V and J ends, which lost 2 bases and 0 bases, there was a span of 9 bases. The CDR3 protein is CASSLPLSSTDTQYF. CDR3 in DNA: TGTGCCAGCAGTTTACCCCTTTCGAGCACAGATACGCAGTATTTT.

This clonotype has more than one count but fewer than ten. This chain links TRBV7-9 with TRBJ2-7, with D perhaps being TRBD1 or TRBD2 (5 bases each). The CDR3 consists of 14 residues. Germline CDR1 SEHNR, CDR2 FQNEAQ (reference sequence). With 5 bases removed from V and 5 bases from J, the gap between germline ends came to 16 bases. The CDR3 bases are TGTGCCAGCAGCCCTGGGGACGGACGGGACGAGCAGTACTTC. Translation gives CASSPGDGRDEQYF.

This clonotype came up a few times. CDR3 coding DNA: TGTGCCAGCAGCTTACCTAGCGTCGGGGAGACCCAGTACTTC. Translation: CASSLPSVGETQYF. The V and J genes are TRBV11-2 and TRBJ2-5; D perhaps matches TRBD2 (6 bases). CDR3 length: 14 amino acids. Germline CDR1 SGHAT, CDR2 FQNNGV. V was clipped by 2 bases and J by 5 bases, with 12 bases between them.

In this sample, this clonotype turned up a few times. This chain uses TRBV3-1 with TRBJ1-5; unclear D gene. Germline-derived CDR1 and CDR2 are LGHDT and YNNKEL (reference sequence). The CDR3 totals 12 residues. V was clipped by 3 bases and J by 6 bases, with 6 bases between them. In DNA form, the CDR3 reads TGTGCCAGCAGCCAGGGAAGTCAGCCCCAGCATTTT. Residues: CASSQGSQPQHF.

Only a few counts were recorded for this clonotype. V gene TRBV4-2 combines with J gene TRBJ2-7; D remains ambiguous. Trimming took 5 bases from V and 4 from J, leaving 12 bases between them. CDR3 size: 13 residues. CDR1 and CDR2 from the germline V gene are LGHNA and YNFKEQ. The CDR3 DNA sequence: TGTGCCAGCAGCACCGCCTCGGGTTACGAGCAGTACTTC. As protein: CASSTASGYEQYF.

The J gene is TRBJ1-1, the V gene TRBV12-3 or TRBV12-4; no definite D call. This CDR3 spans 11 amino acids. Trimming stripped 1 base from V and 6 bases from J, with 3 bases between. The CDR3 sequence is CASSLVSEAFF. CDR3 in DNA: TGTGCCAGCAGTTTAGTTTCTGAAGCTTTCTTT.

CDR3 protein: CASSPEADLVVTEAFF. The CDR3 DNA is TGTGCCAGCTCACCGGAGGCTGATTTAGTCGTCACTGAAGCTTTCTTT. The chain employs TRBV18 and TRBJ1-1; D not certain. In germline, CDR1 is KGHSH, CDR2 LQKENI. The CDR3 is 16 residues long. The V and J ends lost 3 bases and 4 bases respectively, with 18 bases between them.

V usage is TRBV7-2 and J usage is TRBJ2-3; D perhaps matches TRBD2 (5 bases). Trimming removed 1 base at V and 2 bases at J, with 16 bases between. This CDR3 spans 17 amino acids. Germline V gene sequence: CDR1 SGHTA, CDR2 FQGNSA. CDR3 in amino acids: CASSLGLMRVFTDTQYF. CDR3 nucleotide sequence: TGTGCCAGCAGCTTAGGACTTATGAGGGTTTTCACAGATACGCAGTATTTT.

This clonotype was seen once. Being one base from a much bigger clone, this may be a read error. The rearrangement joins TRBV28 to TRBJ2-5; the match to TRBD1 covers 9 bases. This CDR3 spans 15 amino acids. Per germline, CDR1 MDHEN and CDR2 SYDVKM. The CDR3 loop reads CASSRVTGGTETHYF. The CDR3 nucleotides read TGTGCCAGCAGTCGGGTTACAGGGGGCACAGAGACCCATTACTTC.

This clonotype was seen at least ten times. The chain recombines TRBV28 with TRBJ2-5, with 13 bases that match TRBD2. J gave up 3 bases and V 4 bases, and 11 bases lay outside the gene matches. CDR1 MDHEN and CDR2 SYDVKM come from the germline V gene. The CDR3 is 18 amino acids. The CDR3 here is CASSWTLGLAGSEETQYF. The CDR3 bases are TGTGCCAGCAGTTGGACCCTGGGACTAGCGGGAAGCGAAGAGACCCAGTACTTC.

This clonotype was recorded many times. The chain employs TRBV12-3 or TRBV12-4 and TRBJ2-7; 8 nucleotides align to TRBD2. The CDR3 extends over 14 amino acids. Trimming cost V 5 bases and J 2 bases; bases outside gene matches: 5. The DNA of the CDR3 is TGTGCCAGCAGTGCCGGGGGGGGAGCCTACGAGCAGTACTTC. This gives the protein CASSAGGGAYEQYF.

This clonotype was observed a few times. J is TRBJ2-7 and V is TRBV30, with 7 bases aligning to TRBD1. The CDR3 length is 13 residues. Germline loops: CDR1 GTSNPN, CDR2 SVGIG (reference sequence). V trimming: 2 bases; J trimming: 3 bases; junction bases outside the gene matches: 4. CDR3 DNA: TGTGCCTGGAGTCCCAGGGGGATCTACGAGCAGTACTTC. Its protein is CAWSPRGIYEQYF.

This clonotype was counted only a few times. The chain employs TRBV7-2 and TRBJ2-1, with TRBD2 matching 9 bases. Germline trimming cut 1 base from V and 5 bases from J; bases unmatched to any gene: 3. The length of the CDR3 is 15 residues. Germline V gene sequence: CDR1 SGHTA, CDR2 FQGNSA. CDR3 amino acids: CASSLGPSGNNEQFF. The CDR3 nucleotides are TGTGCCAGCAGCTTAGGACCTAGCGGGAACAATGAGCAGTTCTTC.

This clonotype was detected ten times or more. The chain employs TRBV2 and TRBJ2-2; 10 bases align to TRBD1. The germline V gene has CDR1 SNHLY and CDR2 FYNNEI. This CDR3 comprises 17 residues. V trimming: 2 bases; J trimming: 6 bases; junction bases outside the gene matches: 9. CDR3 in amino acids: CASSEWSDRGRSGELFF. CDR3 DNA sequence: TGTGCCAGCAGTGAATGGAGCGACAGGGGGCGATCCGGGGAGCTGTTTTTT.

This clonotype showed up just once. This chain links TRBV20-1 with TRBJ2-7; 8 bases map to TRBD2. J lost 7 bases, V lost 2 bases, and 10 bases had no gene match. The CDR3 spans 14 residues. Germline V gene lookup returns CDR1 DFQATT and CDR2 SNEGSKA (reference sequence). CDR3 DNA sequence: TGCAGTGCTAGACGGAGCGGGAGTCGGGAGGAGCAGTACTTC. Its protein product is CSARRSGSREEQYF.

In the case of this clonotype: Mismatch with germline at one junction end may stem from a read error. The rearrangement uses TRBV20-1 and TRBJ1-5; D is unresolved. CDR3 size: 17 residues. CDR1 and CDR2 (germline): DFQATT, SNEGSKA (reference sequence). In DNA, the CDR3 is TGCTGTGCTAGAGGGAGGAACAGTTACTCTAGCAATCAGCCCCAGCATTTT. This translates into CCARGRNSYSSNQPQHF.

This clonotype was detected only once. The V call is TRBV7-3, the J call TRBJ2-6, with 7 bases fitting TRBD2. The CDR3 covers 16 residues. V shed 5 bases, J shed 5 bases, and the junction held 9 bases outside the gene matches. Germline CDR1 is SGHTA and CDR2 is FQGTGA. CDR3 amino acids: CASSAFPGGWANVLTF. The CDR3 DNA reads as TGTGCCAGCAGCGCGTTCCCGGGGGGATGGGCCAACGTCCTGACTTTC.

This clonotype came up many times. The chain uses TRBV6-2 or TRBV6-3 and TRBJ2-2; no definite D call. Trimming pared 6 bases from V and 3 bases from J, leaving 11 bases between. Germline V gene data show CDR1 as MNHEY and CDR2 as SVGEGT. The CDR3 spans 14 residues. The CDR3 spells CASSSDGYTGELFF. The CDR3 DNA is TGTGCCAGCAGCTCGGACGGCTACACCGGGGAGCTGTTTTTT.

This clonotype has just a few counts. The limits of the CDR3 on the DNA are not certain, so only TCRdb's listed CDR3 is given. CDR3 region: CASSSSAGAFYSNQPQHF. V usage is TRBV6-2 or TRBV6-3 and J usage is TRBJ1-5; the table assigns TRBD1, which was not confirmed against the DNA. The length of the CDR3 is 18 amino acids, counting both ends. Germline-derived CDR1 and CDR2 are MNHEY and SVGEGT.

There are many counts of this clonotype. The chain has TRBV20-1 and TRBJ2-1; D remains unclear. Per germline, CDR1 DFQATT and CDR2 SNEGSKA (reference sequence). V was cut by 6 bases and J by 3 bases, with 6 bases left in between. The CDR3 length is 11 residues. CDR3 coding DNA: TGCAGTGCCAGCAACTACAATGAGCAGTTCTTC. Protein sequence: CSASNYNEQFF.

This clonotype was found a few times. The chain couples TRBV12-3 or TRBV12-4 to TRBJ2-6; 7 bases fit TRBD1. Trimming removed 3 bases from V and 1 base from J; junction bases left unmatched: 15. There are 20 residues in the CDR3. The CDR3 DNA follows: TGTGCCAGCAGTTTTATGAGACAGGGAGAGAAAGGATCTGGGGCCAACGTCCTGACTTTC. As protein: CASSFMRQGEKGSGANVLTF.

This clonotype showed up just a few times. The chain has TRBV2 and TRBJ2-7, with TRBD1 matching over 8 bases. CDR3 length equals 13 residues. The V gene end was trimmed by 3 bases and the J gene end by 4 bases; junction bases not matched to a gene: 2. The V gene's germline CDR1 is SNHLY and CDR2 FYNNEI. CDR3 coding DNA: TGTGCCAGCAGTGACAGGGGGCTTTACGAGCAGTACTTC. This codes for CASSDRGLYEQYF.

This clonotype was seen ten or more times. This chain links TRBV29-1 with TRBJ2-2, with 9 bases that match TRBD1. After removal of 7 bases from V and 6 bases from J, the junction contained 6 bases not matched to a gene. The germline CDR1 and CDR2 sequences are SQVTM and ANQGSEA. There are 13 residues in the CDR3. For the CDR3, the DNA is TGCAGCGGATTGACAGGGGGGGCCGGGGAGCTGTTTTTT. Amino acid sequence: CSGLTGGAGELFF.

This clonotype was detected many times. The chain joins TRBV6-5 to TRBJ2-7, with 7 positions matching TRBD1. The CDR3 extends over 18 amino acids. Germline V gene data show CDR1 as MNHEY and CDR2 as SVGAGI. J lost 5 bases, V lost 2 bases, and 18 bases had no gene match. DNA of the CDR3: TGTGCCAGCAGTTACCTACCGGGACAGTTTCCCCCGACCAACGAGCAGTACTTC. Its translation is CASSYLPGQFPPTNEQYF.

This chain links TRBV9 with TRBJ2-7; 8 bases map to TRBD1. The J segment lost 5 bases and the V segment lost 7 bases, leaving 8 bases of the junction unmatched. Germline V gives CDR1 SGDLS, CDR2 YYNGEE. The CDR3 is 13 amino acids. The CDR3 bases are TGTGCCAGCTCAGGGGGCCTGTCTCACGAGCAGTACTTC. Its protein is CASSGGLSHEQYF.

This CDR3 reads CASSRTSVSSYNEQFF. In DNA form, the CDR3 reads TGTGCCAGTAGTCGTACTAGCGTAAGCTCCTACAATGAGCAGTTCTTC. This chain uses TRBV19 with TRBJ2-1; 7 bases are shared with TRBD2. Germline-derived CDR1 and CDR2 are LNHDA and SQIVND (reference sequence). J gave up 0 bases and V 5 bases, and 7 bases lay outside the gene matches. The CDR3 consists of 16 residues.

The rearrangement joins TRBV7-2 to TRBJ2-5; TRBD2 aligns across 11 bases. This CDR3 has 17 amino acids. In germline, CDR1 is SGHTA, CDR2 FQGNSA. V lost 1 base to trimming and J lost 2 bases; unmatched junction nucleotides: 6. The CDR3 sequence: CASSLGGLAGGQETQYF. The DNA for the CDR3 is TGTGCCAGCAGCTTAGGGGGCCTAGCGGGAGGACAAGAGACCCAGTACTTC.

This chain links TRBV29-1 with TRBJ2-1; maybe TRBD2 (6 bases). The CDR3 contains 14 residues. With 6 bases removed from V and 4 bases from J, the gap between germline ends came to 16 bases. Germline V gene sequence: CDR1 SQVTM, CDR2 ANQGSEA. The CDR3 DNA reads as TGCAGCGTAGTCGGGAGTAGCGCTTACAATGAGCAGTTCTTC. It translates to CSVVGSSAYNEQFF.

J is TRBJ2-3 and V is TRBV2; TRBD2 aligns across 7 bases. The CDR3 contains 13 residues. Germline CDR1 SNHLY, CDR2 FYNNEI. J was trimmed by 4 bases and V by 9 bases; bases with no gene match: 7. CDR3 protein: CARSGDGPDTQYF. The DNA for the CDR3 is TGTGCCAGGAGCGGGGATGGGCCAGATACGCAGTATTTT.

This clonotype was observed a handful of times. V and J are TRBV5-5 and TRBJ2-2, with unresolved D. Germline loops: CDR1 SGHKS, CDR2 YYEKEE (reference sequence). Trimming removed 3 bases at V and 0 bases at J, with 12 bases between. There are 16 residues in the CDR3. Here the CDR3 reads CASSSGGRPNTGELFF. DNA of the CDR3: TGTGCCAGCAGCTCTGGCGGCCGACCGAACACCGGGGAGCTGTTTTTT. The full variable domain, with the rest looked up from reference TRBV5-5 and TRBJ2-2, is DAGVTQSPTHLIKTRGQQVTLRCSPISGHKSVSWYQQVLGQGPQFIFQYYEKEERGRGNFPDRFSARQFPNYSSELNVNALLLGDSALYLCASSSGGRPNTGELFFGEGSRLTVL.

This clonotype was counted between two and nine times. The chain combines TRBV20-1 with TRBJ2-7, with D possibly being TRBD2 (6 bases). The CDR3 has 14 amino acids. Germline values: CDR1 DFQATT, CDR2 SNEGSKA (reference sequence). V was clipped by 3 bases and J by 5 bases, with 17 bases between them. CDR3: CSARSYGSKDEQYF. CDR3 DNA sequence: TGCAGTGCTAGGTCGTACGGGAGTAAGGACGAGCAGTACTTC.

The CDR3 loop is CASSSEMNEKLFF. The CDR3 coding sequence is TGTGCCAGCAGTTCCGAGATGAATGAAAAACTGTTTTTT. The chain has TRBV28 and TRBJ1-4; D unresolved. Germline loops: CDR1 MDHEN, CDR2 SYDVKM. The V and J ends lost 4 bases and 5 bases respectively, with 8 bases between them. The CDR3 sequence is 13 residues long.